The 23 T cell receptor beta chains below were found in one sample sequenced in a study of shared clonotypes between healthy human individuals. CD45RO-negative, CCR7-selected cells formed the naive CD8 fraction, which excluded terminally differentiated effector memory CD45RA+ cells. Produced via immunoSEQ multiplex PCR; TCRdb's table is partial and in-frame only. The sample yields about 2 million clones, approximately 94% seen once. The sample comprised naive CD8+ T cells sorted from blood. Receptor source: a man younger than 35 in good health.

The rearrangement joins TRBV15 to TRBJ2-7; D is uncertain. The length of the CDR3 is 15 residues. Germline V gene lookup returns CDR1 LNHNV and CDR2 YYDKDF (reference sequence). Trimming took off 0 bases at V and 7 bases at J, with 16 bases between the two ends. Here the CDR3 reads CATSRDYFYAEEQYF. The DNA for the CDR3 is TGTGCCACCAGCAGAGATTATTTTTACGCGGAAGAGCAGTACTTC.

The J gene is TRBJ2-1, the V gene TRBV7-9; no reliable D call. CDR1 and CDR2 from the germline V gene are SEHNR and FQNEAQ (reference sequence). The CDR3 consists of 11 residues. V was pared by 4 bases and J by 7 bases, with 5 bases between. This CDR3 is CASSYQNEQFF. The CDR3 coding sequence is TGTGCCAGCAGCTACCAAAATGAGCAGTTCTTC.

This sequence joins TRBV10-1 and TRBJ2-3; possibly TRBD1 for D (6 bases). The V and J ends lost 3 bases and 4 bases respectively, with 8 bases between them. Germline V lookup: CDR1 WNHNN, CDR2 SYGVQD (reference sequence). The CDR3 sequence is 13 residues long. In DNA, the CDR3 is TGCGCCAGCAGTGATGGGGGCCCAGATACGCAGTATTTT. This sequence encodes CASSDGGPDTQYF.

The rearrangement joins TRBV4-3 to TRBJ2-5; 7 nucleotides line up with TRBD2. The CDR3 consists of 15 residues. Germline assignment: CDR1 LGHNA and CDR2 YSLEER. Trimming took 1 base from V and 4 from J; bases not matched to a gene: 6. The CDR3 nucleotides read TGCGCCAGCAGCCAAGCGGCGGTAGCGGGAGAGACCCAGTACTTC. Its translation is CASSQAAVAGETQYF.

This clone was detected only once. This rearrangement joins TRBV27 to TRBJ2-7; tentatively, D is TRBD1 or TRBD2 (5 bases each). Trimming left V 7 bases short and J 3 bases short, with 16 bases between. The CDR3 loop spans 14 amino acids. Germline V CDR1 and CDR2: MNHEY, SMNVEV (reference sequence). CDR3 amino acids: CASTTPGPIYEQYF. CDR3 coding DNA: TGTGCCAGCACCACCCCGGGACCGATCTACGAGCAGTACTTC.

The J gene is TRBJ1-3, the V gene TRBV10-1; perhaps TRBD1 as D (6 bases). V shed 6 bases and J shed 0 bases, with 12 bases lying between them. Germline-derived CDR1 and CDR2 are WNHNN and SYGVQD (reference sequence). The CDR3 spans 15 residues. The DNA of the CDR3 is TGCGCCAGCAGCCCCGGGACAAGCTCTGGAAACACCATATATTTT. Amino acid sequence: CASSPGTSSGNTIYF.

The chain joins TRBV7-6 to TRBJ2-2, with TRBD2 matching 11 bases. CDR3 length: 16 amino acids. From germline, CDR1 is SGHVS and CDR2 FNYEAQ. J was trimmed by 4 bases and V by 2 bases; bases with no gene match: 3. This CDR3 reads CASSLSTSGSTGELFF. Written as DNA, the CDR3 is TGTGCCAGCAGCTTAAGTACTAGCGGGAGCACCGGGGAGCTGTTTTTT.

This chain uses TRBV7-8 with TRBJ2-1; D uncertain. This CDR3 has 12 residues. CDR1 and CDR2 (germline): SGHVS, FQNEAQ. V shed 6 bases and J shed 4 bases, with 7 bases lying between them. The CDR3 sequence is CASSPLYNEQFF. The CDR3 nucleotides read TGTGCCAGCAGTCCTCTTTACAATGAGCAGTTCTTC.

The chain recombines TRBV6-1 with TRBJ2-1; 11 nucleotides match TRBD2. Germline values: CDR1 MNHNS, CDR2 SASEGT. This CDR3 comprises 15 residues. V shed 2 bases, J shed 12 bases, and the junction held 9 bases outside the gene matches. In nucleotides, the CDR3 is TGTGCCAGCAGTGAAAGTAGCGGGGGGGCACAGGGGCAGTTCTTC. Protein product: CASSESSGGAQGQFF.

This rearrangement joins TRBV30 to TRBJ1-2, with a tentative D call TRBD1 (5 bases). Trimming pared 4 bases from V and 7 bases from J, leaving 13 bases between. This CDR3 spans 12 amino acids. Germline V gives CDR1 GTSNPN, CDR2 SVGIG (reference sequence). Here the CDR3 DNA reads TGTGCCTGGACGGGGCTGGGCCCTGGCTACACCTTC. Translated, it gives CAWTGLGPGYTF.

This chain joins TRBV19 and TRBJ2-2; the match to TRBD2 covers 7 bases. The trim removed 4 bases at V and 0 bases at J, leaving 2 bases unmatched. This CDR3 spans 15 amino acids. Germline CDR1 reads LNHDA; CDR2 reads SQIVND (reference sequence). CDR3 nucleotide sequence: TGTGCCAGTAGTACTAGCGGCGCGAACACCGGGGAGCTGTTTTTT. It codes for CASSTSGANTGELFF.

This sequence joins TRBV9 and TRBJ1-2, with 9 bases identical to TRBD1. The ends lost 4 bases at V and 4 bases at J; junction bases unmatched: 5. The CDR3 sequence is 14 residues long. Per the germline V gene, CDR1 is SGDLS and CDR2 is YYNGEE. DNA for the CDR3: TGTGCCAGCAGCTCTCGGACAGGGGTCTATGGCTACACCTTC. Its protein product is CASSSRTGVYGYTF.

V and J are TRBV5-6 and TRBJ2-2; D is undetermined. Trimming pared 4 bases from V and 3 bases from J, leaving 16 bases between. Germline loops: CDR1 SGHDT, CDR2 YYEEEE. CDR3 length: 16 residues. This CDR3 reads CASSATPTGDTGELFF. Written as DNA, the CDR3 is TGTGCCAGCAGCGCCACCCCGACTGGGGACACCGGGGAGCTGTTTTTT.

The rearrangement joins TRBV28 to TRBJ1-4; D possibly corresponds to TRBD1 (5 bases). The CDR3 extends over 12 amino acids. Germline V gene data show CDR1 as MDHEN and CDR2 as SYDVKM. V lost 5 bases and J 8 bases, leaving 9 bases between the germline ends. CDR3 nucleotides: TGTGCCAGCAGTCCTGGGGGGGAAAAACTGTTTTTT. It is translated as CASSPGGEKLFF.

The rearrangement joins TRBV5-8 to TRBJ1-2; no clear D. CDR1 and CDR2 (germline): SGHTS, YDEGEE. Trimming removed 2 bases from V and 0 bases from J, with 11 bases in between. CDR3 length: 15 amino acids. CDR3 sequence reads: CASSFITVPNYGYTF. The CDR3 coding sequence is TGTGCCAGCAGCTTCATAACAGTTCCTAACTATGGCTACACCTTC.

The CDR3 region has the DNA TGTGCCAGCACCAAGACAGGGGGAATTATCTATGGCTACACCTTC. Amino acid sequence: CASTKTGGIIYGYTF. This chain uses TRBV6-5 with TRBJ1-2, with 9 positions matching TRBD1. The V segment lost 7 bases and the J segment 4 bases; nucleotides outside the gene matches: 10. CDR1 MNHEY and CDR2 SVGAGI come from the germline V gene. CDR3 length equals 15 residues.

This clone was counted a single time. This sequence joins TRBV7-2 and TRBJ2-7; D is ambiguous. This CDR3 comprises 18 residues. The ends were cut back, 1 base at V and 3 bases at J, with 22 bases in the middle. Germline V gene data show CDR1 as SGHTA and CDR2 as FQGNSA. CDR3 coding DNA: TGTGCCAGCAGCTTAGTTCTTGTCGAAGGCTTGTCTAACTACGAGCAGTACTTC. Translation: CASSLVLVEGLSNYEQYF.

This clone came up once. V usage is TRBV7-9 and J usage is TRBJ1-4, with 10 positions matching TRBD1. The CDR3 totals 16 residues. The ends lost 5 bases at V and 4 bases at J; junction bases unmatched: 7. Germline CDR1 SEHNR, CDR2 FQNEAQ (reference sequence). In nucleotides, the CDR3 is TGTGCCAGCAGCGGGGGACAGGGGTTCGATAATGAAAAACTGTTTTTT. Its translation: CASSGGQGFDNEKLFF.

V and J are TRBV9 and TRBJ2-1, with 13 positions matching TRBD2. V lost 3 bases and J lost 6; bases outside the gene matches: 9. CDR1 and CDR2 from the germline V gene are SGDLS and YYNGEE. The CDR3 totals 17 residues. CDR3 in DNA: TGTGCCAGCAGCGCTTTCCAACTAGCGGGAGGGACCAATGAGCAGTTCTTC. Encoded protein: CASSAFQLAGGTNEQFF. The entire variable domain, with the rest obtained from reference TRBV9 and TRBJ2-1, is as follows: DSGVTQTPKHLITATGQRVTLRCSPRSGDLSVYWYQQSLDQGLQFLIQYYNGEERAKGNILERFSAQQFPDLHSELNLSSLELGDSALYFCASSAFQLAGGTNEQFFGPGTRLTVL.

The V call is TRBV14, the J call TRBJ2-5, with 8 bases identical to TRBD1. The CDR3 consists of 14 residues. The V segment lost 4 bases and the J segment 2 bases; nucleotides outside the gene matches: 3. The germline CDR1 and CDR2 sequences are SGHDN and FVKESK. CDR3 protein: CASSLGQGQETQYF. CDR3 DNA sequence: TGTGCCAGCAGCCTCGGACAGGGACAAGAGACCCAGTACTTC.

The chain uses TRBV4-1 and TRBJ1-6; D is unclear. In germline, CDR1 is MGHRA, CDR2 YSYEKL. The CDR3 length is 14 residues. Deletions cut 0 bases from V and 8 bases from J, with 8 bases between. The DNA for the CDR3 is TGCGCCAGCAGCCAAGATCGGGAGCATTCACCCCTCCACTTT. Protein sequence: CASSQDREHSPLHF.

This clone was seen a single time. The chain recombines TRBV27 with TRBJ1-2, with a weak D call TRBD1 (6 bases). The V end lost 3 bases, the J end lost 4 bases, and 18 bases lay between the germline ends. The germline V gene has CDR1 MNHEY and CDR2 SMNVEV (reference sequence). This CDR3 region has 16 residues. The CDR3 reads CASSLTRQGPTYGYTF. CDR3 nucleotides: TGTGCCAGCAGTTTGACTAGGCAGGGGCCCACCTATGGCTACACCTTC.

A word on this clone: Different DNA sequences within this sample yield the same CDR3. In nucleotides, the CDR3 is TGTGCCAGTAGTATAGGGACAGCCGACAATCAGCCCCAGCATTTT. Protein product: CASSIGTADNQPQHF. The chain couples TRBV19 to TRBJ1-5; D possibly corresponds to TRBD1 (6 bases). Trimming pared 1 base from V and 3 bases from J, leaving 10 bases between. CDR3 size: 15 residues. CDR1 and CDR2 from the germline V gene are LNHDA and SQIVND (reference sequence).